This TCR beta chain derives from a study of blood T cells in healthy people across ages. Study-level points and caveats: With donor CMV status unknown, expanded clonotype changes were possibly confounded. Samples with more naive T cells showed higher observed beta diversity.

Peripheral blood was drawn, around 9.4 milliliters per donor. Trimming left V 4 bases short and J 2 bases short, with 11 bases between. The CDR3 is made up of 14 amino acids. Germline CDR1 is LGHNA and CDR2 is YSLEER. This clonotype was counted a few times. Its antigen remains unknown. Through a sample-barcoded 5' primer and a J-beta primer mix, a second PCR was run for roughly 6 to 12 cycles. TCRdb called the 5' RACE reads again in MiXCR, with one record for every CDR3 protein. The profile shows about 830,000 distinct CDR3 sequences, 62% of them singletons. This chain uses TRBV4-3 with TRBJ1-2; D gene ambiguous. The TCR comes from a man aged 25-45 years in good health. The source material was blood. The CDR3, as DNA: TGCGCCAGCAGCCTGGGCAGCCGAAACTATGGCTACACCTTC. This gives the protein CASSLGSRNYGYTF.